Sequencing of this TCR beta chain was carried out in a study of Tregs in tolerant kidney transplant recipients. General observations from the study: For some patients, primers changed over time, blocking nucleotide-level comparison.

As to this clone: What it binds is unknown.

Related graft donors supplied nonmyeloablative bone marrow transplants, and mixed chimerism was transient. Thawed PBMCs were FACS-sorted into unstimulated CD4+CD25+CD127- regulatory T cells, CD4+CD25- non-regulatory cells, CD4 and CD8 cells. TCRdb's copy holds only in-frame clones and misses some; the assay was immunoSEQ multiplex PCR. The table lists tens of thousands of clones, roughly 93% of them singletons. The V gene's germline CDR1 is SGHTA and CDR2 FQGNSA. The CDR3 length is 15 residues. The V and J ends lost 1 base and 3 bases respectively, with 13 bases between them. This sequence originates from a human patient who received a combined kidney and bone marrow transplant. A subset of T cells may come from the graft donor. The specimen was CD4+ T cells from blood (PBMCs), collected 12 months after the transplant. The chain combines TRBV7-2 with TRBJ2-7, with D maybe TRBD2 (6 bases). This CDR3 is CASSLGGREVYEQYF. Written as DNA, the CDR3 is TGTGCCAGCAGCTTAGGAGGGCGGGAAGTCTACGAGCAGTACTTC.